This T cell receptor (beta chain) is from a study of Ad26.COV2.S vaccination and SARS-CoV-2 variants. CDR1 SNHLY and CDR2 FYNNEI come from the germline V gene. V was pared by 4 bases and J by 1 base, with 10 bases between. The CDR3 covers 14 residues. Remarks on this clone: The antigen remains undetermined.

The treatment denotes: 15 to 20 received Ad26.COV2.S at low or high dose, single or two shots; about 5 received placebo; per-sample allocation not given. Sample collection was performed on day 63 after the first vaccine or placebo injection. Some clones are missing from TCRdb's copy, which holds only in-frame ones; the method was immunoSEQ multiplex PCR. The sample gives 300,000 to 400,000 clones, roughly 84% of which show up once; approximately 3.6% is in the top ten. Broader study findings: Recipients given vaccine exceeded placebo recipients in spike-specific TCR breadth.

Source: peripheral blood, taken in a trial of Ad26.COV2.S vaccine versus placebo. The receptor comes from a person between 18 and 65 years old who received the Ad26.COV2.S COVID-19 vaccine or a placebo. The chain combines TRBV2 with TRBJ1-1; D might be TRBD1 (5 bases). The CDR3 spells CASSVPGSNTEAFF. CDR3 in DNA: TGTGCCAGCAGTGTTCCAGGGTCGAACACTGAAGCTTTCTTT.